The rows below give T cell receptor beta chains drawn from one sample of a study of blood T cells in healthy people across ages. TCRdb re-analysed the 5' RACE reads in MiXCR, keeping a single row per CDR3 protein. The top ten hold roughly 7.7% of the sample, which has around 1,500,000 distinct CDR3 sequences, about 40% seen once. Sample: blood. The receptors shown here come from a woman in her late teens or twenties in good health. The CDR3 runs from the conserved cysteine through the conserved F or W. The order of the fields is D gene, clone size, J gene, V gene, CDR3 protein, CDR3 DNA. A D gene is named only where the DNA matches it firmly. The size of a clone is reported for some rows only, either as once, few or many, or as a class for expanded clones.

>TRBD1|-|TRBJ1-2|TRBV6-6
CASRAGGGGEIDTF
TGTGCCAGCAGAGCAGGGGGCGGAGGTGAGATAGACACCTTC
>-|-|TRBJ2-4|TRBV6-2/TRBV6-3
CASSHEGVSPIAAKNIQYF
TGTGCCAGCAGTCACGAAGGGGTCAGCCCTATCGCGGCCAAAAACATTCAGTACTTC
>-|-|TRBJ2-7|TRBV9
CASSVETGGEQYF
TGTGCCAGCAGCGTAGAGACAGGTGGCGAGCAGTACTTC
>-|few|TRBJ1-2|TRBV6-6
CASSTDNNYGYTF
TGTGCCAGCAGCACTGACAATAACTATGGCTACACCTTC
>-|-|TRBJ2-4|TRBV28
CASSLGHPGKNIQYF
TGTGCCAGCAGTTTAGGACATCCGGGCAAAAACATTCAGTACTTC
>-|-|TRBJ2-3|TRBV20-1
CSARDRWGRDTQYF
TGCAGTGCTAGAGATCGCTGGGGTCGGGATACGCAGTATTTT
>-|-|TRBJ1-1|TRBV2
CASSGQRLNTEAFF
TGTGCCAGCAGTGGACAGCGGTTGAACACTGAAGCTTTCTTT
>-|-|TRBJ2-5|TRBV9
CASSAEEGRRGETQYF
TGTGCCAGCAGCGCAGAAGAAGGGAGACGGGGAGAGACCCAGTACTTC
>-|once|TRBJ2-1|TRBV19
CVSSITSSSYNEQFF
TGTGTCAGTAGTATAACTAGTAGTTCCTACAATGAGCAGTTCTTC
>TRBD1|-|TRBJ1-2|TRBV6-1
CASLGGTGIGGYTF
TGTGCCAGCCTTGGCGGGACAGGGATAGGTGGCTACACCTTC
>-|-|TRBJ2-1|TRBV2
CASTTGRDSYEQFF
TGTGCCAGCACCACCGGCAGGGATTCCTACGAGCAGTTCTTC
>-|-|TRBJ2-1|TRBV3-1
CASSQEYTGLGTSEQFF
TGTGCCAGCAGCCAAGAATACACAGGGTTGGGAACTAGTGAGCAGTTCTTC
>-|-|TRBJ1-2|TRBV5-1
CASSLSGGFSNYGYTF
TGCGCCAGCAGCTTGTCCGGTGGCTTCTCTAACTATGGCTACACCTTC
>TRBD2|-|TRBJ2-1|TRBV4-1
CASSQVGGGYYNEQFF
TGCGCCAGCAGCCAAGTTGGCGGGGGGTATTACAATGAGCAGTTCTTC
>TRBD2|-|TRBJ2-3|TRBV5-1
CASSQGLAPASTDTQYF
TGCGCCAGCAGCCAAGGACTAGCGCCAGCTAGCACAGATACGCAGTATTTT
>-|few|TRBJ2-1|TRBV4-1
CASSRTDSYNEQFF
TGCGCCAGCAGCCGTACAGACTCCTACAATGAGCAGTTCTTC
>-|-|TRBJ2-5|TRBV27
CASSPNLKWTQYF
TGTGCCAGCAGTCCGAACTTGAAGTGGACCCAGTACTTC
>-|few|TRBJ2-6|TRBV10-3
CAISESDNSGANVLTF
TGTGCCATCAGTGAGTCGGACAATTCTGGGGCCAACGTCCTGACTTTC
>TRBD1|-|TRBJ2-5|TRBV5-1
CASSLGAGQESTQKQYF
TGCGCCAGCAGCTTGGGGGCGGGACAGGAGAGTACCCAAAAGCAGTACTTC
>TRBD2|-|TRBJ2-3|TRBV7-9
CASSPGGISADTQYF
TGTGCCAGCAGCCCGGGGGGGATTTCTGCAGATACGCAGTATTTT
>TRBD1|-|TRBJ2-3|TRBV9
CASSPNGQGTDTQYF
TGTGCCAGCAGCCCCAACGGACAGGGTACAGATACGCAGTATTTT
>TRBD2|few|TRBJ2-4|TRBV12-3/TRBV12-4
CASSLGGRVKNIQYF
TGTGCCAGCAGTTTAGGCGGGAGAGTCAAAAACATTCAGTACTTC
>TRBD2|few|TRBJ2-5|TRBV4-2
CASSQVPGLAPETQYF
TGTGCCAGCAGCCAAGTGCCGGGACTAGCGCCAGAGACCCAGTACTTC
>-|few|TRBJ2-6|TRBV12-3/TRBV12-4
CASTPRSAGANVLTF
TGTGCCAGCACCCCAAGGAGCGCTGGGGCCAACGTCCTGACTTTC